This TCR beta chain was retrieved from a study of shared clonotypes between healthy human individuals. Study at large: A few men and a couple of women, aged 18 to 49, were donors.

J lost 7 bases, V lost 0 bases, and 5 bases had no gene match. There are 15 residues in the CDR3. From germline, CDR1 is SGDLS and CDR2 YYNGEE. Naive CD8 populations comprised CD45RO-negative cells positively selected for CCR7, excluding terminally differentiated effector memory CD45RA+ cells. The study enrolled healthy HIV-negative adults without recent acute infections or vaccinations as donors. TCRdb's table, derived via immunoSEQ multiplex PCR, lists solely in-frame clones and lacks some. Of about 2.2 million clones listed, roughly 91% are singletons. The origin of this receptor is a man between 18 and 35 years old in good health. Some clones in this sample may be carry-over from other donors' samples. Sequencing used naive CD8+ T cells from PBMCs. The rearrangement links TRBV9 to TRBJ2-1, with 9 bases identical to TRBD2. CDR3 nucleotide sequence: TGTGCCAGCAGCGTAGAAGGCGGGAGGGGGAATGAGCAGTTCTTC. It is translated as CASSVEGGRGNEQFF.